These 28 T cell receptor beta chains were all obtained from the same sample, sequenced in a study of shared clonotypes between healthy human individuals. TCRdb's table, derived via immunoSEQ multiplex PCR, lists solely in-frame clones and lacks some. The repertoire holds about 1.5 million clones, with 95% to 99% as singletons. Sequenced sample: naive CD4+ T cells sorted from blood. Subset in this sample: CD45RA+ positively selected. The receptors stem from a man between 25 and 39 years old in good health.

The chain combines TRBV2 with TRBJ1-1; 9 bases are a match to TRBD1. Germline V gene sequence: CDR1 SNHLY, CDR2 FYNNEI. This CDR3 has 17 residues. Losses at the gene ends were 6 bases for V and 8 bases for J; bases not matched to a gene: 19. CDR3 residues: CASSQQGARRILTEAFF. The DNA for the CDR3 is TGTGCCAGCAGCCAACAGGGGGCGCGGAGGATACTAACAGAAGCTTTCTTT.

The V and J genes are TRBV29-1 and TRBJ1-2; the match to TRBD1 covers 7 bases. Germline V lookup: CDR1 SQVTM, CDR2 ANQGSEA. V lost 6 bases and J lost 4; bases outside the gene matches: 8. This CDR3 region has 13 residues. The CDR3 DNA follows: TGCAGCGTGACTGGGACAGTTGGCTATGGCTACACCTTC. It encodes CSVTGTVGYGYTF.

As concerns this clone: Compared with germline, one end of the junction differs, possibly owing to a read error. J is TRBJ1-5 and V is TRBV5-6, with TRBD1 as a possible D gene (6 bases). CDR3 length equals 15 residues. The germline V gene encodes CDR1 SGHDT and CDR2 YYEEEE. DNA of the CDR3: TGTGCCAGCAGCTCAAACTCAGGTTCCGCCCACAGGGAGGATTTT. Protein: CASSSNSGSAHREDF.

Only one count was recorded for this clone. The chain combines TRBV6-5 with TRBJ1-5; 7 nucleotides agree with TRBD1. Germline lookup yields CDR1 MNHEY and CDR2 SVGAGI. The CDR3 is 13 residues long. The CDR3 DNA reads as TGTGCTACCGCTCGAGGGGGCGACCAGCCCCAGCATTTT. Its protein product is CATARGGDQPQHF.

V usage is TRBV2 and J usage is TRBJ2-7; the D gene is possibly TRBD1 (6 bases). This CDR3 region has 12 residues. Trimming shortened V by 7 bases and J by 2 bases, and 9 bases separated the two germline ends. Germline V gives CDR1 SNHLY, CDR2 FYNNEI. The CDR3 DNA sequence: TGTGCCAGCAAGTGGGACACCTACGAGCAGTACTTC. Protein: CASKWDTYEQYF.

This chain joins TRBV19 and TRBJ2-2; 8 positions match TRBD1. With V trimmed by 6 bases and J by 5 bases, 8 bases remained unmatched. Germline CDR1 is LNHDA and CDR2 is SQIVND (reference sequence). The CDR3 extends over 15 amino acids. CDR3 sequence: CASRQRQGITGELFF. The CDR3 bases are TGTGCCAGTAGACAAAGACAGGGGATAACCGGGGAGCTGTTTTTT.

The chain recombines TRBV6-5 with TRBJ2-1; TRBD2 might be the D (5 bases). The CDR3 loop spans 16 amino acids. The germline V gene encodes CDR1 MNHEY and CDR2 SVGAGI. Trimming took off 0 bases at V and 6 bases at J, with 15 bases between the two ends. CDR3 residues: CASSYSRALVGNEQFF. The CDR3 DNA reads TGTGCCAGCAGTTACTCGAGGGCCCTCGTGGGCAATGAGCAGTTCTTC.

The V call is TRBV5-1, the J call TRBJ2-2, with 11 bases identical to TRBD2. The CDR3 has 18 residues. Germline V gene lookup returns CDR1 SGHRS and CDR2 YFSETQ. Germline trimming cut 4 bases from V and 1 base from J; bases unmatched to any gene: 9. CDR3: CASSTGGLAGGNTGELFF. CDR3 sequence (DNA): TGCGCCAGCAGCACCGGAGGGCTAGCGGGAGGGAACACCGGGGAGCTGTTTTTT. Full variable domain (rest looked up from reference TRBV5-1 and TRBJ2-2): KAGVTQTPRYLIKTRGQQVTLSCSPISGHRSVSWYQQTPGQGLQFLFEYFSETQRNKGNFPGRFSGRQFSNSRSEMNVSTLELGDSALYLCASSTGGLAGGNTGELFFGEGSRLTVL.

The V gene is TRBV4-1, the J gene TRBJ1-4, with D possibly being TRBD1 (6 bases). This CDR3 is built from 17 residues. Trimming stripped 0 bases from V and 7 bases from J, with 18 bases between. Germline V gene lookup returns CDR1 MGHRA and CDR2 YSYEKL. In DNA form, the CDR3 reads TGCGCCAGCAGCCAAGATCAAGGCAGGGGCCTCCGTGAAAAACTGTTTTTT. Translated, it gives CASSQDQGRGLREKLFF.

This clone came up once. The chain has TRBV27 and TRBJ2-6, with D possibly matching TRBD2 (5 bases). The CDR3 is 14 amino acids. CDR1 and CDR2 from the germline V gene are MNHEY and SMNVEV (reference sequence). V shed 7 bases and J shed 2 bases, with 9 bases lying between them. CDR3 region: CASTPAAGANVLTF. Written as DNA, the CDR3 is TGTGCCAGCACCCCAGCGGCTGGGGCCAACGTCCTGACTTTC. The whole variable domain, remainder taken from reference TRBV27 and TRBJ2-6, is EAQVTQNPRYLITVTGKKLTVTCSQNMNHEYMSWYRQDPGLGLRQIYYSMNVEVTDKGDVPEGYKVSRKEKRNFPLILESPSPNQTSLYFCASTPAAGANVLTFGAGSRLTVL.

Remarks on this clone: The same CDR3 arises from other DNA sequences in this sample as well. The V and J genes are TRBV7-9 and TRBJ2-7, with D tentatively TRBD1 (6 bases). This CDR3 region has 14 residues. The V end lost 1 base, the J end lost 3 bases, and 10 bases lay between the germline ends. Germline V gives CDR1 SEHNR, CDR2 FQNEAQ (reference sequence). The CDR3 bases are TGTGCCAGCAGCTTAGGGCAGGGGCGCTACGAGCAGTACTTC. Translation: CASSLGQGRYEQYF.

Remarks on this clone: Other DNA sequences in the same sample also yield this CDR3. The gene calls are TRBV20-1 and TRBJ2-3; D is uncertain. Germline values: CDR1 DFQATT, CDR2 SNEGSKA (reference sequence). The CDR3 length is 11 residues. V was cut by 2 bases and J by 5 bases, with 5 bases left in between. This CDR3 is CSARSGDTQYF. The CDR3 nucleotides read TGCAGTGCTAGATCTGGAGATACGCAGTATTTT.

The genes are TRBV28 and TRBJ2-1; D is perhaps TRBD1 or TRBD2 (5 bases each). The CDR3 totals 15 residues. Germline loops: CDR1 MDHEN, CDR2 SYDVKM. With 5 bases removed from V and 7 bases from J, the gap between germline ends came to 18 bases. CDR3 region: CASSPANRRENEQFF. DNA for the CDR3: TGTGCCAGCAGTCCGGCCAATCGCAGGGAGAATGAGCAGTTCTTC.

The chain recombines TRBV11-3 with TRBJ2-1; 10 nucleotides align to TRBD2. The V segment lost 5 bases and the J segment 4 bases; nucleotides outside the gene matches: 5. The CDR3 contains 15 residues. The V gene's germline CDR1 is SGHNT and CDR2 YENEEA. The CDR3 loop reads CASSNRLAGYNEQFF. Here the CDR3 DNA reads TGTGCCAGCAGCAATAGACTAGCGGGTTACAATGAGCAGTTCTTC.

Only one count was recorded for this clone. The CDR3 is CASSQDPLSSTDTQYF. The CDR3 nucleotides read TGCGCCAGCAGCCAAGACCCACTGAGTAGCACAGATACGCAGTATTTT. J is TRBJ2-3 and V is TRBV4-3; D unclear. The length of the CDR3 is 16 residues. The germline V and J ends were trimmed by 0 bases and 0 bases, with 10 bases remaining between them. Germline CDR1 and CDR2: LGHNA and YSLEER.

V is TRBV2 and J is TRBJ2-7, with TRBD1 matching 7 bases. The ends lost 4 bases at V and 2 bases at J; junction bases unmatched: 11. This CDR3 contains 16 residues. Germline CDR1 SNHLY, CDR2 FYNNEI. The CDR3 here is CASSGGFGQAPYEQYF. CDR3 coding DNA: TGTGCCAGCAGTGGGGGCTTCGGACAGGCACCCTACGAGCAGTACTTC.

This chain connects TRBV28 to TRBJ2-7; 8 bases line up with TRBD1. V was pared by 6 bases and J by 3 bases, with 7 bases of the junction left unmatched. This CDR3 region has 14 residues. Germline loops: CDR1 MDHEN, CDR2 SYDVKM. CDR3 residues: CASSHDRGFYEQYF. The CDR3 DNA reads TGTGCCAGCAGCCATGACAGGGGTTTCTACGAGCAGTACTTC.

The table lists this clone with a count of one. This chain connects TRBV15 to TRBJ2-2; D gene unclear. The V gene's germline CDR1 is LNHNV and CDR2 YYDKDF (reference sequence). The CDR3 totals 12 residues. V was clipped by 7 bases and J by 7 bases, with 10 bases between them. CDR3 nucleotides: TGTGCCACCACGACCTCATACGGGGAGCTGTTTTTT. Amino acid sequence: CATTTSYGELFF.

As for this clone: Other DNA sequences from this sample encode an identical CDR3 as well. This CDR3 is CASSPLETQYF. Here the CDR3 DNA reads TGTGCCAGCAGCCCCCTCGAGACCCAGTACTTC. The chain couples TRBV7-2 to TRBJ2-5; no definite D call. Trimming removed 5 bases from V and 5 bases from J, with 6 bases in between. CDR3 length equals 11 residues. Germline-derived CDR1 and CDR2 are SGHTA and FQGNSA.

The chain recombines TRBV4-2 with TRBJ2-7, with D possibly matching TRBD1 (6 bases). V was shortened by 1 base and J by 0 bases, with 16 bases between the two germline ends. Germline V gene sequence: CDR1 LGHNA, CDR2 YNFKEQ. The CDR3 has 17 amino acids. Written as DNA, the CDR3 is TGTGCCAGCAGCCAAGTCAACCAACAGGGCCCCTCCTACGAGCAGTACTTC. This codes for CASSQVNQQGPSYEQYF.

The chain couples TRBV9 to TRBJ1-4; D perhaps matches TRBD1 (6 bases). V dropped 3 bases and J dropped 6 bases, with 18 bases sitting between them. This CDR3 is 16 amino acids long. CDR1 is SGDLS and CDR2 is YYNGEE in the germline V gene. CDR3 nucleotides: TGTGCCAGCAGCGCTGACCCTACAGGGTCTTATGAAAAACTGTTTTTT. This encodes CASSADPTGSYEKLFF. The full variable domain, its missing parts supplied by reference TRBV9 and TRBJ1-4, is DSGVTQTPKHLITATGQRVTLRCSPRSGDLSVYWYQQSLDQGLQFLIQYYNGEERAKGNILERFSAQQFPDLHSELNLSSLELGDSALYFCASSADPTGSYEKLFFGSGTQLSVL.

V usage is TRBV4-3 and J usage is TRBJ2-1; 15 nucleotides match TRBD2. Trimming removed 3 bases from V and 7 bases from J; junction bases left unmatched: 7. This CDR3 has 17 amino acids. The germline V gene has CDR1 LGHNA and CDR2 YSLEER. DNA of the CDR3: TGCGCCAGCAGCCAGATTGGGGGACTAGCGGGAGGTAATGAGCAGTTCTTC. Translating it yields CASSQIGGLAGGNEQFF.

This chain links TRBV5-4 with TRBJ1-3, with 8 bases matching TRBD1. The J segment lost 3 bases and the V segment lost 2 bases, leaving 4 bases of the junction unmatched. The CDR3 is 15 amino acids. Looked up from germline, CDR1 is SGHNT and CDR2 is YYREEE (reference sequence). Here the CDR3 DNA reads TGTGCCAGCAGCTTTGGCAGGGGGCATGGAAACACCATATATTTT. Encoded protein: CASSFGRGHGNTIYF.

This chain connects TRBV4-3 to TRBJ2-5; perhaps TRBD1 as D (5 bases). The germline V and J ends were trimmed by 0 bases and 7 bases, with 15 bases remaining between them. Per germline, CDR1 LGHNA and CDR2 YSLEER. The CDR3 spans 15 residues. This CDR3 reads CASSQDPAGLRTQYF. CDR3 coding DNA: TGCGCCAGCAGCCAAGATCCAGCAGGGTTGCGGACCCAGTACTTC.

This sequence joins TRBV4-3 and TRBJ2-7, with no clear D. CDR1 and CDR2 (germline): LGHNA, YSLEER. The CDR3 is made up of 16 amino acids. The ends were cut back, 4 bases at V and 4 bases at J, with 20 bases in the middle. The CDR3 spells CASSLSAQALTYEQYF. The CDR3 DNA follows: TGCGCCAGCAGCCTCTCGGCGCAGGCCCTTACTTACGAGCAGTACTTC.

V usage is TRBV7-9 and J usage is TRBJ2-1, with D uncertain. V was trimmed by 4 bases and J by 5 bases, leaving 9 bases between them. This CDR3 is 13 amino acids long. Germline V gene data show CDR1 as SEHNR and CDR2 as FQNEAQ (reference sequence). CDR3 sequence reads: CASSSAYHNEQFF. The CDR3 DNA follows: TGTGCCAGCAGCTCGGCCTACCACAATGAGCAGTTCTTC.

The rearrangement links TRBV11-2 to TRBJ2-1; D gene unclear. The CDR3 spans 16 residues. Trimming stripped 5 bases from V and 5 bases from J, with 19 bases between. Germline V gives CDR1 SGHAT, CDR2 FQNNGV. The chain's CDR3 is CASSPRVPTRHNEQFF. For the CDR3, the DNA is TGTGCCAGCAGCCCACGAGTCCCTACACGTCACAATGAGCAGTTCTTC.

The chain links TRBV11-3 to TRBJ2-1, with D unresolved. Trimming pared 0 bases from V and 2 bases from J, leaving 11 bases between. In germline, CDR1 is SGHNT, CDR2 YENEEA. There are 16 residues in the CDR3. The CDR3 bases are TGTGCCAGCAGCTTAGAAGGCGGTCAGCCCTACAATGAGCAGTTCTTC. Its translation: CASSLEGGQPYNEQFF.